This is a list of T cell receptor beta chains from one sample in a study of blood T cell repertoires in COVID-19. Using immunoSEQ multiplex PCR, the repertoire was profiled, and TCRdb retains in-frame clones only, with some absent. This table holds more than 400,000 clones, roughly 88% found once. Source material: PBMCs or T cells enriched from blood (not recorded which). These receptors were taken from a young man who had recovered from COVID-19. Each CDR3 is given with its conserved first and last residue. D genes are given only for firm matches. Only part of the rows carry a size: once, few, many, or a class if the clone is expanded.

d_call,clone_size,v_call,j_call,cdr3_nt,cdr3_aa
NA,NA,TRBV5-5,TRBJ2-3,TGTGCCAGCAGCTTGGTAGGGGACACCACAGATACGCAGTATTTT,CASSLVGDTTDTQYF
TRBD2,once,TRBV2,TRBJ2-3,TGTGCCAGCAAACTTACTAGCGGGGGGCATGGAGATACGCAGTATTTT,CASKLTSGGHGDTQYF
NA,NA,TRBV6-5,TRBJ1-1,TGTGCCAGCAGTTTCGACCCCTGGACAGTTAAGGCTGAAGCTTTCTTT,CASSFDPWTVKAEAFF
NA,NA,TRBV7-9,TRBJ2-5,TGTGCCAGCAGCTTACGTTCAGGGGAAGAGACCCAGTACTTC,CASSLRSGEETQYF
NA,NA,TRBV28,TRBJ2-7,TGTGCCAGCAGCCCGATACAGCTTCCCGAGCAGTACTTC,CASSPIQLPEQYF
NA,few,TRBV29-1,TRBJ1-1,TGCAGCGTTCTGGGACAAAAGAACACTGAAGCTTTCTTT,CSVLGQKNTEAFF
TRBD1,NA,TRBV10-3,TRBJ2-6,TGTGCCACCTACGCCCCGACAGGGGGGGGCTCCTCTGGGGCCAACGTCCTGACTTTC,CATYAPTGGGSSGANVLTF
NA,NA,TRBV6-1,TRBJ2-7,TGTGCCAGCAGTGAGTACCAGGGGAACTCCTACGAGCAGTACTTC,CASSEYQGNSYEQYF
TRBD1,NA,TRBV11-2,TRBJ2-1,TGTGCCAGCAGCTTAGTAGGGGGCGTGATCAATGAGCAGTTCTTC,CASSLVGGVINEQFF
NA,NA,TRBV18,TRBJ2-7,TGTGCCAGCTCGGGTAGTTCGGGAGATCAGGGCGAGCAGTACTTC,CASSGSSGDQGEQYF
TRBD1,NA,TRBV5-1,TRBJ2-7,TGCGCCAGCAGCGAGGGACAGGGCCGGCAGTACTTC,CASSEGQGRQYF
TRBD1,NA,TRBV19,TRBJ1-5,TGTGCCAGTAGAGGACAGGGAGGCAATCAGCCCCAGCATTTT,CASRGQGGNQPQHF
NA,NA,TRBV9,TRBJ1-2,TGTGCCAGCAGCGTGACCGCCTCGGGGTACCGCGGCTACACCTTC,CASSVTASGYRGYTF
TRBD2,NA,TRBV10-3,TRBJ2-7,TGTGCCATCAGCGATGGCGGGGGGGAATCCTACGAGCAGTACTTC,CAISDGGGESYEQYF
NA,NA,TRBV3-1/TRBV3-2,TRBJ2-5,TGTGCCAGCAGCCATCTCCAGGAGACCCAGTACTTC,CASSHLQETQYF
NA,NA,TRBV7-2,TRBJ2-3,TGTGCCAGCAGCCTCGGACGGGGAGATACGCAGTATTTT,CASSLGRGDTQYF
TRBD1,NA,TRBV4-1,TRBJ1-2,TGCGCCAGCAGCCTACAAGACGGGACAGGGTGGGGCTATGGCTACACCTTC,CASSLQDGTGWGYGYTF
TRBD1,NA,TRBV19,TRBJ1-3,TGTGCCAGTAGTATTCGACAGGGGGGCTCTGGAAACACCATATATTTT,CASSIRQGGSGNTIYF
NA,NA,TRBV5-1,TRBJ2-2,TGCGCCAGCAGCTTCCTAACAGCTAACACCGGGGAGCTGTTTTTT,CASSFLTANTGELFF
TRBD1,NA,TRBV6-6,TRBJ2-7,TGTGCCACCAGGGAAGGACAGGCCTCCTACGAGCAGTACTTC,CATREGQASYEQYF
NA,NA,TRBV28,TRBJ1-6,TGTGCCAGCACCCTGACAGCTTATAATTCACCCCTCCACTTT,CASTLTAYNSPLHF
TRBD1,NA,TRBV10-1,TRBJ1-2,TGCGCCAACCCCAGGGGGCGAAGCTATGGCTACACCTTC,CANPRGRSYGYTF
NA,NA,TRBV5-1,TRBJ2-5,TGCGCCAGCAGCTTGAGTGAACGGGAGTTAGAGACCCAGTACTTC,CASSLSERELETQYF
NA,NA,TRBV28,TRBJ1-3,TGTGCCAGCCTAGAGGGAGCTGGAAACACCATATATTTT,CASLEGAGNTIYF